The 30 T cell receptor beta chains below were found in one sample sequenced in a study of cytomegalovirus exposure and HLA in healthy donors. Primers: 60 Vbeta forward and 13 Jbeta reverse. Sequenced by immunoSEQ multiplex PCR; TCRdb stores in-frame clones only, minus some. Of more than 90,000 clones in the sample, around 76% were seen once. The specimen was PBMCs. These receptors were collected from a man aged 35 to 55 in good health and CMV-seropositive.

This sequence joins TRBV5-4 and TRBJ2-2; 10 bases match TRBD2. The CDR3 runs to 16 residues. J lost 2 bases, V lost 0 bases, and 1 base had no gene match. The germline V gene encodes CDR1 SGHNT and CDR2 YYREEE (reference sequence). The CDR3 nucleotides read TGTGCCAGCAGCTTGGGGACTAGCGGCAACACCGGGGAGCTGTTTTTT. This translates into CASSLGTSGNTGELFF.

This clone was picked up a small number of times. CDR3 region: CASSPLVTNHPFF. Here the CDR3 DNA reads TGTGCCAGCAGCCCCCTGGTGACAAATCATCCTTTTTTT. This chain links TRBV11-2 with TRBJ1-4; D ambiguous. Germline values: CDR1 SGHAT, CDR2 FQNNGV. Trimming cost V 5 bases and J 17 bases, with 21 bases left between them. The CDR3 has 13 residues.

The chain employs TRBV11-2 and TRBJ2-2, with a weak D call TRBD1 (5 bases). There are 14 residues in the CDR3. Germline V gene lookup returns CDR1 SGHAT and CDR2 FQNNGV. V was trimmed by 7 bases and J by 1 base, leaving 10 bases between them. This CDR3 is CASMGQGNTGELFF. CDR3 nucleotide sequence: TGTGCCAGCATGGGGCAGGGGAACACCGGGGAGCTGTTTTTT.

The chain carries TRBV9 and TRBJ2-3; 8 bases match TRBD2. V gave up 4 bases and J gave up 3 bases; unmatched junction bases: 13. The CDR3 sequence is 17 residues long. Germline V gene sequence: CDR1 SGDLS, CDR2 YYNGEE. The CDR3 sequence is CASSPPAYSGETDTQYF. CDR3 nucleotide sequence: TGTGCCAGCAGCCCGCCGGCCTATAGCGGGGAGACAGATACGCAGTATTTT. Full variable domain (missing parts from reference TRBV9 and TRBJ2-3): DSGVTQTPKHLITATGQRVTLRCSPRSGDLSVYWYQQSLDQGLQFLIQYYNGEERAKGNILERFSAQQFPDLHSELNLSSLELGDSALYFCASSPPAYSGETDTQYFGPGTRLTVL.

The chain has TRBV2 and TRBJ1-5, with unresolved D. Germline lookup yields CDR1 SNHLY and CDR2 FYNNEI. The CDR3 sequence is 15 residues long. V lost 1 base and J lost 0, with 7 bases in between. The CDR3 DNA sequence: TGTGCCAGCAGTGAAGGGGCTTATAGCAATCAGCCCCAGCATTTT. Its protein product is CASSEGAYSNQPQHF.

This chain links TRBV4-1 with TRBJ1-5; 7 bases map to TRBD1. CDR3 size: 18 residues. Germline V gene sequence: CDR1 MGHRA, CDR2 YSYEKL. Trimming cost V 1 base and J 0 bases; bases outside gene matches: 9. DNA of the CDR3: TGCGCCAGCAGCCAAGCTGGGACAGCTATCTATAGCAATCAGCCCCAGCATTTT. Protein sequence: CASSQAGTAIYSNQPQHF.

The chain carries TRBV7-9 and TRBJ2-7, with 11 nucleotides matching TRBD1. From germline, CDR1 is SEHNR and CDR2 FQNEAQ (reference sequence). Trimming at V came to 5 bases and at J to 3 bases, leaving 3 bases not matched to a gene. The CDR3 runs to 14 residues. In nucleotides, the CDR3 is TGTGCCAGCAGCGAAGGGACAGGGGGCTACGAGCAGTACTTC. This sequence encodes CASSEGTGGYEQYF.

This chain joins TRBV6-5 and TRBJ2-7; 10 nucleotides match TRBD2. Germline-derived CDR1 and CDR2 are MNHEY and SVGAGI. The CDR3 spans 14 residues. V shed 2 bases, J shed 6 bases, and the junction held 4 bases outside the gene matches. This CDR3 is CASSYGLAVREQYF. In nucleotides, the CDR3 is TGTGCCAGCAGTTACGGACTAGCGGTACGCGAGCAGTACTTC.

This clone was detected only a few times. The chain links TRBV6-1 to TRBJ2-5, with 12 bases that match TRBD1. The CDR3 length is 16 residues. Germline CDR1 is MNHNS and CDR2 is SASEGT. V lost 1 base and J lost 6; bases outside the gene matches: 6. CDR3 DNA: TGTGCCAGCAGTGAAGTGGGGACAGGGGGCGGACAGACCCAGTACTTC. It is translated as CASSEVGTGGGQTQYF.

The chain has TRBV6-1 and TRBJ2-2; 10 bases are a match to TRBD2. Germline V CDR1 and CDR2: MNHNS, SASEGT. This CDR3 is built from 18 residues. V shed 2 bases and J 3 bases; nucleotides not matched to a gene: 9. CDR3 sequence (DNA): TGTGCCAGCAGTGAATCTAGGTCTAGCGGGGGCCACACCGGGGAGCTGTTTTTT. Protein product: CASSESRSSGGHTGELFF.

J is TRBJ2-1 and V is TRBV6-5, with D perhaps matching TRBD2 (6 bases). Germline values: CDR1 MNHEY, CDR2 SVGAGI. The V and J ends lost 7 bases and 0 bases respectively, with 10 bases between them. The CDR3 runs 14 residues. CDR3 DNA: TGTGCCAGCAAGGGAGGCAGCTCCTACAATGAGCAGTTCTTC. It yields the protein CASKGGSSYNEQFF.

J is TRBJ2-1 and V is TRBV2, with 8 bases that match TRBD2. The CDR3 spans 15 residues. The germline V gene has CDR1 SNHLY and CDR2 FYNNEI. V dropped 4 bases and J dropped 10; count of bases not matched to a gene: 12. CDR3: CASSGIGLAEVEQFF. CDR3 nucleotide sequence: TGTGCCAGCAGTGGAATAGGACTAGCCGAAGTGGAGCAGTTCTTC.

This chain connects TRBV7-9 to TRBJ1-2, with 8 bases identical to TRBD1. The length of the CDR3 is 15 residues. Germline CDR1 and CDR2: SEHNR and FQNEAQ (reference sequence). With 0 bases clipped from V and 7 bases from J, the junction kept 7 bases outside the gene matches. Here the CDR3 DNA reads TGTGCCAGCAGCTTAGCTAGCGGACAGGGCCGTGGCTACACCTTC. Translation: CASSLASGQGRGYTF.

The chain has TRBV7-6 and TRBJ2-7; TRBD1 agrees at 8 bases. Germline assignment: CDR1 SGHVS and CDR2 FNYEAQ. With 1 base clipped from V and 1 base from J, the junction kept 6 bases outside the gene matches. The CDR3 loop spans 16 amino acids. DNA of the CDR3: TGTGCCAGCAGCTTAGTCGGACAGGGCAGGTCCTACGAGCAGTACTTC. Amino acid sequence: CASSLVGQGRSYEQYF.

The chain uses TRBV7-9 and TRBJ2-3; 10 nucleotides agree with TRBD1. The CDR3 is made up of 16 amino acids. V lost 7 bases to trimming and J lost 2 bases; unmatched junction nucleotides: 9. CDR1 and CDR2 from the germline V gene are SEHNR and FQNEAQ (reference sequence). In DNA form, the CDR3 reads TGTGCCAGCACCCCCTCCGGGACAGGGGACACAGATACGCAGTATTTT. Its translation: CASTPSGTGDTDTQYF. Full variable domain (remainder filled in from reference TRBV7-9 and TRBJ2-3): DTGVSQNPRHKITKRGQNVTFRCDPISEHNRLYWYRQTLGQGPEFLTYFQNEAQLEKSRLLSDRFSAERPKGSFSTLEIQRTEQGDSAMYLCASTPSGTGDTDTQYFGPGTRLTVL.

This clone was found a few times. This rearrangement joins TRBV9 to TRBJ2-7; 10 nucleotides match TRBD2. From germline, CDR1 is SGDLS and CDR2 YYNGEE. CDR3 length: 17 amino acids. V lost 2 bases to trimming and J lost 6 bases; unmatched junction nucleotides: 14. CDR3 region: CASSVAPPERGGCEQYF. The CDR3 DNA sequence: TGTGCCAGCAGCGTGGCGCCCCCAGAGCGGGGGGGTTGCGAGCAGTACTTC. The full variable domain, in which reference TRBV9 and TRBJ2-7 provide the parts outside the CDR3, is DSGVTQTPKHLITATGQRVTLRCSPRSGDLSVYWYQQSLDQGLQFLIQYYNGEERAKGNILERFSAQQFPDLHSELNLSSLELGDSALYFCASSVAPPERGGCEQYFGPGTRLTVT.

This sequence joins TRBV9 and TRBJ2-1; D is perhaps TRBD2 (6 bases). Looked up from germline, CDR1 is SGDLS and CDR2 is YYNGEE. V was clipped by 4 bases and J by 0 bases, with 14 bases between them. The CDR3 runs to 16 residues. The CDR3 nucleotides read TGTGCCAGCAGCTTCCATAGCGGAAGCTCCTACAATGAGCAGTTCTTC. Protein sequence: CASSFHSGSSYNEQFF.

The chain links TRBV30 to TRBJ1-5; TRBD1 is a possible D gene (5 bases). The germline gives CDR1 GTSNPN, CDR2 SVGIG (reference sequence). The CDR3 consists of 14 residues. Trimming removed 5 bases at V and 0 bases at J, with 11 bases between. In DNA, the CDR3 is TGTGCCTGGGCGGACAACCTTAGCAATCAGCCCCAGCATTTT. Translation: CAWADNLSNQPQHF.

This clone was found once. The chain is built from TRBV5-1 and TRBJ1-1; D may be TRBD1 (5 bases). Germline V lookup: CDR1 SGHRS, CDR2 YFSETQ. Trimming pared 3 bases from V and 1 base from J, leaving 7 bases between. The CDR3 contains 13 residues. This CDR3 is CASSSTGNTEAFF. CDR3 sequence (DNA): TGCGCCAGCAGCTCAACAGGGAACACTGAAGCTTTCTTT.

This chain links TRBV20-1 with TRBJ1-1; D is ambiguous. The CDR3 is made up of 11 amino acids. Trimming removed 6 bases at V and 7 bases at J, with 12 bases between. Germline CDR1 reads DFQATT; CDR2 reads SNEGSKA (reference sequence). The CDR3 loop is CSAGSHGEAFF. CDR3 DNA: TGCAGTGCCGGGAGCCACGGTGAAGCTTTCTTT.

The chain is built from TRBV9 and TRBJ2-2; D not certain. CDR1 and CDR2 from the germline V gene are SGDLS and YYNGEE. The CDR3 is 21 residues long. Trimming stripped 0 bases from V and 0 bases from J, with 24 bases between. For the CDR3, the DNA is TGTGCCAGCAGCGTAGCTACCCTCCACTTGCCCAGGAAGTCGAACACCGGGGAGCTGTTTTTT. As protein: CASSVATLHLPRKSNTGELFF.

J is TRBJ1-2 and V is TRBV5-1; TRBD1 aligns across 7 bases. The CDR3 spans 14 residues. Germline V lookup: CDR1 SGHRS, CDR2 YFSETQ. The V gene end was trimmed by 2 bases and the J gene end by 6 bases; junction bases not matched to a gene: 7. The CDR3 loop is CASSFGQALDGYTF. The CDR3 region has the DNA TGCGCCAGCAGCTTCGGACAGGCTTTAGATGGCTACACCTTC.

This clone was observed a handful of times. V gene TRBV5-5 combines with J gene TRBJ2-1; TRBD1 matches at 8 bases. Germline V CDR1 and CDR2: SGHKS, YYEKEE (reference sequence). Germline trimming cut 2 bases from V and 5 bases from J; bases unmatched to any gene: 6. This CDR3 is built from 15 residues. The CDR3 nucleotides read TGTGCCAGCAGCTTCAGGGGGCATGGGGACAATGAGCAGTTCTTC. Encoded protein: CASSFRGHGDNEQFF. Full variable domain (rest looked up from reference TRBV5-5 and TRBJ2-1): DAGVTQSPTHLIKTRGQQVTLRCSPISGHKSVSWYQQVLGQGPQFIFQYYEKEERGRGNFPDRFSARQFPNYSSELNVNALLLGDSALYLCASSFRGHGDNEQFFGPGTRLTVL.

The table lists this clone with a few counts. The CDR3: CASSGVRSTDTQYF. The CDR3 region has the DNA TGTGCCAGCTCCGGTGTCCGAAGCACAGATACGCAGTATTTT. V usage is TRBV9 and J usage is TRBJ2-3; D ambiguous. The CDR3 contains 14 residues. CDR1 and CDR2 (germline): SGDLS, YYNGEE. The germline V and J ends were trimmed by 7 bases and 0 bases, with 12 bases remaining between them.

The chain joins TRBV9 to TRBJ1-2; D ambiguous. Trimming cost V 0 bases and J 8 bases, with 8 bases left between them. The CDR3 is 12 amino acids. The V gene's germline CDR1 is SGDLS and CDR2 YYNGEE. This CDR3 reads CASSVGGYGYTF. CDR3 nucleotides: TGTGCCAGCAGCGTAGGAGGGTACGGCTACACCTTC.

The chain is built from TRBV7-2 and TRBJ2-7; the match to TRBD2 covers 11 bases. The V gene end was trimmed by 5 bases and the J gene end by 1 base; junction bases not matched to a gene: 13. This CDR3 is 18 amino acids long. Per germline, CDR1 SGHTA and CDR2 FQGNSA. The CDR3 loop is CASSTTLAGGLASYEQYF. CDR3 sequence (DNA): TGTGCCAGCAGCACCACCCTAGCGGGAGGCCTCGCTTCCTACGAGCAGTACTTC.

The sample holds a few counts of this clone. The CDR3 DNA follows: TGTGCCAGTAGTATAGCACTAGCGGGAGCCGAGCAGTACTTC. Its translation is CASSIALAGAEQYF. The chain is built from TRBV19 and TRBJ2-7; 11 bases match TRBD2. V gave up 1 base and J gave up 6 bases; unmatched junction bases: 2. The CDR3 contains 14 residues. CDR1 is LNHDA, CDR2 SQIVND, per germline (reference sequence).

As DNA, the CDR3 is TGTGCCAGCAGTGAAGGGGGGACAGCAGCTAACTATGGCTACACCTTC. It is translated as CASSEGGTAANYGYTF. The rearrangement joins TRBV6-1 to TRBJ1-2; 7 bases agree with TRBD1. This CDR3 is built from 16 residues. Trimming removed 1 base from V and 0 bases from J; junction bases left unmatched: 5. Per the germline V gene, CDR1 is MNHNS and CDR2 is SASEGT.

The chain carries TRBV5-1 and TRBJ1-1; D unresolved. V was clipped by 0 bases and J by 4 bases, with 10 bases between them. Germline lookup yields CDR1 SGHRS and CDR2 YFSETQ. CDR3 size: 14 residues. The CDR3 loop reads CASSLGQTSTEAFF. The CDR3 DNA reads TGCGCCAGCAGCTTGGGCCAGACAAGCACTGAAGCTTTCTTT.

V usage is TRBV5-6 and J usage is TRBJ2-3, with D maybe TRBD1 (6 bases). The V end lost 3 bases, the J end lost 1 base, and 12 bases lay between the germline ends. This CDR3 has 15 residues. The germline V gene has CDR1 SGHDT and CDR2 YYEEEE. The CDR3, as DNA: TGTGCCAGCAGCTGGGACACGACCGGCACAGATACGCAGTATTTT. Amino acids: CASSWDTTGTDTQYF.